This TCR beta chain was sequenced for a study of cytomegalovirus exposure and HLA in healthy donors. PCR involved 60 Vbeta and 13 Jbeta primers. TCRdb's copy holds only in-frame clones and misses some; the assay was immunoSEQ multiplex PCR. The data contain about 170,000 clones, about 81% of them seen just once; the ten biggest clones take up around 3%. J gave up 1 base and V 0 bases, and 9 bases lay outside the gene matches. Germline V CDR1 and CDR2: GTSNPN, SVGIG (reference sequence). This CDR3 comprises 17 residues. Source material: PBMCs. This sequence originates from a woman between 45 and 65 years old in good health and CMV-seropositive. J is TRBJ2-5 and V is TRBV30, with TRBD2 identical over 9 bases. Written as DNA, the CDR3 is TGTGCCTGGAGTGTAGGATCCGGCGGGGGGGGCCAAGAGACCCAGTACTTC. Translation gives CAWSVGSGGGGQETQYF.